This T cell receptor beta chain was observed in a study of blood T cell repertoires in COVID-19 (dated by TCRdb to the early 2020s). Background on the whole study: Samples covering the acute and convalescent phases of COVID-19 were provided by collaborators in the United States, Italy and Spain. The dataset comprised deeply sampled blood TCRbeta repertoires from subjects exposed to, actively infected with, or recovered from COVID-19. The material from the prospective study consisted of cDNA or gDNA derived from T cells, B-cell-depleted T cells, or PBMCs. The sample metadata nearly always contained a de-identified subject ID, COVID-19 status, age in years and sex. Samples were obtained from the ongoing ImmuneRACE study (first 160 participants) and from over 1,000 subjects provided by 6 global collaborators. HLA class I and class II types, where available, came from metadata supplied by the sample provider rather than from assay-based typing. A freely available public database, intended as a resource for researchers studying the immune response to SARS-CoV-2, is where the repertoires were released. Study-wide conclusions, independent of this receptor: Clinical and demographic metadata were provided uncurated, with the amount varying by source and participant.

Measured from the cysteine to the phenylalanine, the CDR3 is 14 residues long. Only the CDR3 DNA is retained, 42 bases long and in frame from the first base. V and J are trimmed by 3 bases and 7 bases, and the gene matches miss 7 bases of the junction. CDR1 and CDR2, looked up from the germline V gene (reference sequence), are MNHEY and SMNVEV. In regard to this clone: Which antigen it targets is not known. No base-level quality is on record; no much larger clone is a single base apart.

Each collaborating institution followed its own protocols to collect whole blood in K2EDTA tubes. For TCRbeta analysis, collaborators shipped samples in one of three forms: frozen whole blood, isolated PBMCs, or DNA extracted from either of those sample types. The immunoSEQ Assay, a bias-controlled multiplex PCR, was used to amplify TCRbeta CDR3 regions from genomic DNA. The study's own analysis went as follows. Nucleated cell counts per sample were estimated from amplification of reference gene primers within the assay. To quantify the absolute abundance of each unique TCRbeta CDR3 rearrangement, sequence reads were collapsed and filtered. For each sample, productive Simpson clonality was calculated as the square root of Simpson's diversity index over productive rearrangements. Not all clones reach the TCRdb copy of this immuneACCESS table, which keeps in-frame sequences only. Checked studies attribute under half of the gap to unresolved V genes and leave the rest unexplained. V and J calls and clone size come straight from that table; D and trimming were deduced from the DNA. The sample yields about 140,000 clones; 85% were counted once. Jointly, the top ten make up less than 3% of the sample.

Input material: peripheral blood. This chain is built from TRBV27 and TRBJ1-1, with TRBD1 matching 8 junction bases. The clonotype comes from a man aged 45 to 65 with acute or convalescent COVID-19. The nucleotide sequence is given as TGTGCCAGCAGTTTTGGACAGGGCGAGGGTGAAGCTTTCTTT. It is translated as CASSFGQGEGEAFF.